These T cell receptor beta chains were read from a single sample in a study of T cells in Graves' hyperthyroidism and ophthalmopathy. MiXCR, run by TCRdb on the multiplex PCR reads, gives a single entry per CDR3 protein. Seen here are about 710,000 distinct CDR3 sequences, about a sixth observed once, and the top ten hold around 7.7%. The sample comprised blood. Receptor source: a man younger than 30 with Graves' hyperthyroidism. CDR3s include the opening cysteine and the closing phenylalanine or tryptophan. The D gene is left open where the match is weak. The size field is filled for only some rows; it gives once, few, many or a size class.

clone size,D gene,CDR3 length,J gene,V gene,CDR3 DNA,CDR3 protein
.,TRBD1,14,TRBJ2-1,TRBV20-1,TGCAGTGCTCCCGGGACAGTCTCCTACAATGAGCAGTTCTTC,CSAPGTVSYNEQFF
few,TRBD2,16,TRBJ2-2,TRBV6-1,TGTGCCAGCAGAAAGTATATAGCGGGAGGGACCGGGGAGCTGTTTTTT,CASRKYIAGGTGELFF
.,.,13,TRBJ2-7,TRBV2,TGTGCCAGCAACCAGGACAGAGCCGACGAGCAGTACTTC,CASNQDRADEQYF
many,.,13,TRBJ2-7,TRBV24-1,TGTGCCACCAGTGACCGGTCCACCTACGAGCAGTACTTC,CATSDRSTYEQYF
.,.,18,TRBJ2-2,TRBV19,TGTGCCAGTAGTATCTGGGCAGGGTATGAGTCGACCACCGGGGAGCTGTTTTTT,CASSIWAGYESTTGELFF
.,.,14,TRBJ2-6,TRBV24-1,TGTGCCACCAGTGCGGCGGCTGGGGCCAACGTCCTGACTTTC,CATSAAAGANVLTF
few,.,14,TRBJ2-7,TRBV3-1,TGTGCCAGCAGCCAGGGACGGACCTCCTACGAGCAGTACTTC,CASSQGRTSYEQYF
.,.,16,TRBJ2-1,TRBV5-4,TGTGCCAGCAGCTTGGACAGGCTGAGCTCCTACAATGAGCAGTTCTTC,CASSLDRLSSYNEQFF
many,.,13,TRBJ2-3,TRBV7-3,TGTGCCAGCAGCTTATACTCCTCGGATACGCAGTATTTT,CASSLYSSDTQYF
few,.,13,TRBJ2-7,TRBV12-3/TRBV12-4,TGTGCCAGCAGTTTAGGACAGGAAGGCGAGCAGTACTTC,CASSLGQEGEQYF
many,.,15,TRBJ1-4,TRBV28,TGTGCCAGCAGTTTAAATCCTGGGGCTAATGAAAAACTGTTTTTT,CASSLNPGANEKLFF
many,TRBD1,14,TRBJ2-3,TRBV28,TGTGCCAGCAGTTGGACAGGGGTCACAGATACGCAGTATTTT,CASSWTGVTDTQYF
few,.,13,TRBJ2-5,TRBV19,TGTGCCAGTAGGGGGGACGTCCAAGAGACCCAGTACTTC,CASRGDVQETQYF
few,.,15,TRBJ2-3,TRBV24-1,TGTGCCACGGAAAAGGACAAGGATGACACAGATACGCAATATTTT,CATEKDKDDTDTQYF
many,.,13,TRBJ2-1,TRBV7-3,TGTGCCAGCAGCTTAACCGGGAATAGCGAGCAGTTCTTC,CASSLTGNSEQFF
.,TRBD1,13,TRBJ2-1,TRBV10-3,TGTGCCATCAGTGAGGGACAGGGGGATGAGCAGTTCTTC,CAISEGQGDEQFF
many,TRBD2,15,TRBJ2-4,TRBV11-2,TGTGCCAGCAGCTCTAGCGGCTTAGCCAAAAACATTCAGTACTTC,CASSSSGLAKNIQYF
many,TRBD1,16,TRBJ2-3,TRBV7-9,TGTGCCAGCAGCGCCCTCCCGGGACAGGGAGGGGATACGCAGTATTTT,CASSALPGQGGDTQYF
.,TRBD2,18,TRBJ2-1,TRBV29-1,TGCAGCGTTGGAAACCCTCCGGGGGTGAGCGGGAGTTACAATGAGCAGTTCTTC,CSVGNPPGVSGSYNEQFF
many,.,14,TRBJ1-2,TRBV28,TGTGCCAGCGGTTACCCTATCCGCGAGGATGGCTACACCTTC,CASGYPIREDGYTF
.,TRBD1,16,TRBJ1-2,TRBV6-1,TGTGCCAGCAGTGAAAGGGCAGGGGGCGCCGGCGATGGCTACACCTTC,CASSERAGGAGDGYTF
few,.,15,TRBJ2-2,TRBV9,TGTGCCAGCAGCGTTGGAAGTACTAACACCGGGGAGCTGTTTTTT,CASSVGSTNTGELFF
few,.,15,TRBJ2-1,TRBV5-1,TGCGCCAGCAGCCCCCCCTTTGGCTCCTACAATGAGCAGTTCTTC,CASSPPFGSYNEQFF
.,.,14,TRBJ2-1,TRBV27,TGTGCCAGCAACTCGGGAAGCTCCTACAATGAGCAGTTCTTC,CASNSGSSYNEQFF
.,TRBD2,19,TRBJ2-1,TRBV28,TGTGCCAGCAGTCTCGGACAGTTGACGATAGCGGGAGTCCCCAATGAGCAGTTCTTC,CASSLGQLTIAGVPNEQFF
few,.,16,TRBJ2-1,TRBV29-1,TGCAGCGTTGAAGTTTTACTAACAGACTCCTACAATGAGCAGTTCTTC,CSVEVLLTDSYNEQFF
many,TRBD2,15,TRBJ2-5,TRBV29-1,TGCAGCGTTAAGTGGGGACTAGCGGAGGTTGGGGCCCAGTACTTC,CSVKWGLAEVGAQYF
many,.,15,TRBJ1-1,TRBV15,TGTGCCACCAGCAGAGACAGAATGATGAACACTGAAGCTTTCTTT,CATSRDRMMNTEAFF
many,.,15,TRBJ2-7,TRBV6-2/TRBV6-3,TGTGCCAGCAGTTACGACGGGGGACTGACCTACGAGCAGTACTTC,CASSYDGGLTYEQYF
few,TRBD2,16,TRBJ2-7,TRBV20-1,TGCAGTGCTAGGCTGGGACTAGCGGGAGGGCCGTACGAGCAGTACTTC,CSARLGLAGGPYEQYF
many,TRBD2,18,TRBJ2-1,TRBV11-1,TGTGCCAGCAGCTTGTTCGGTATTGCGGGAGCCGGGTACAATGAGCAGTTCTTC,CASSLFGIAGAGYNEQFF
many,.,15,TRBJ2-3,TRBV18,TGTGCCAGCTCACCAACGGCAGCGCACACAGATACGCAGTATTTT,CASSPTAAHTDTQYF
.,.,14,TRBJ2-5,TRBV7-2,TGTGCCAGCAGCCCCACTAGCACCCAAGAGACCCAGTACTTC,CASSPTSTQETQYF
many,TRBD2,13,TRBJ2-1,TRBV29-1,TGCAGCGTTGTAGCGGGAGGGCGGGGTGAGCAGTTCTTC,CSVVAGGRGEQFF
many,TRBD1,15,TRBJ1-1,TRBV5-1,TGCGCCAGCAGCCGAGACAGGGTCGGAAACACTGAAGCTTTCTTT,CASSRDRVGNTEAFF
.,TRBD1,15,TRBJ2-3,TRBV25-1,TGTGCCAGCAGTGAGTTGACAGGGATCACAGATACGCAGTATTTT,CASSELTGITDTQYF
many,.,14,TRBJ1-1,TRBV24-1,TGTGCCACCAGTGGCGGACGGAGCGGGTCTGAAGCTTTCTTT,CATSGGRSGSEAFF
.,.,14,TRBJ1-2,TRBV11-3,TGTGCCAGCAGCTTAGAACCCAGGGCGGGTGGCTACACCTTC,CASSLEPRAGGYTF
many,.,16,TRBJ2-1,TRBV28,TGTGCCAGCAGTAACCGACCGACTTTCTCCTACAATGAGCAGTTCTTC,CASSNRPTFSYNEQFF
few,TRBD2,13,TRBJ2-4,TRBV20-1,TGCAGCCCTAGCGGGTTAACCAAAAACATTCAGTACTTC,CSPSGLTKNIQYF
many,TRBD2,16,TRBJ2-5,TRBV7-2,TGTGCCAGCGCCCTAGGGACTAGCGGAGGGCCGGAGACCCAGTACTTC,CASALGTSGGPETQYF
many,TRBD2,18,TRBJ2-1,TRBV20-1,TGCAGTGCTCTTCTGGGACTAGGGTCACCGAGTAGGGCGGATGAGCAGTTCTTC,CSALLGLGSPSRADEQFF
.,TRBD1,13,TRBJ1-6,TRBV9,TGTGCCAGCAGCGCAGGGGGGAATTCACCCCTCCACTTT,CASSAGGNSPLHF
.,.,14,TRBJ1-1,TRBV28,TGTGCCAGCAGTTTTCCCAAGTTGAACACTGAAGCTTTCTTT,CASSFPKLNTEAFF
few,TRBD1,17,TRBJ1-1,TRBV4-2,TGTGCCAGCAGCCAAGCTGGACAGGGCCGAGGGGGCACTGAAGCTTTCTTT,CASSQAGQGRGGTEAFF